The clone carrying this TCR beta chain was detected only a few times. Antigen: not known. Trimming cost V 6 bases and J 1 base, with 9 bases left between them. The germline gives CDR1 MNHNS, CDR2 SASEGT. CDR3 length equals 13 residues. The data were obtained in a study of beta chain features in type 1 diabetes. General observations from the study: Across patients, naive, central memory and Treg TCRB repertoires exhibited apparently greater similarity than was observed across healthy donors. PCR might preferentially amplify shorter templates, equally in patients and controls.

Reverse transcription of all isolated RNA meant that expressed TCRB transcripts were sequenced. Data came from immunoSEQ multiplex PCR; TCRdb stores just in-frame clones and leaves some out. Of under 800,000 clones detected, around 15% appear once; the ten largest clones hold roughly 0.098%. The V call is TRBV6-1, the J call TRBJ1-1, with D possibly matching TRBD1 (6 bases). The material sequenced was naive CD4+ T cells from blood. This TCR came from a man between 18 and 29 years old in good health. The CDR3 spells CASRVQGNTEAFF. The CDR3 nucleotides are TGTGCCAGCAGAGTACAGGGGAACACTGAAGCTTTCTTT.